This TCR beta chain was captured in a study of blood T cell repertoires in COVID-19. Overall study: T cells, B-cell-depleted T cells, or PBMCs supplied cDNA or gDNA.

J was trimmed by 4 bases and V by 3 bases; bases with no gene match: 6. Germline V gene sequence: CDR1 MRHNA, CDR2 SNTAGT. This CDR3 region has 16 residues. Assay used: immunoSEQ multiplex PCR; TCRdb lists only in-frame clones, some missing. The profile shows about 210,000 clones, 80% of them singletons. The TCR sequence derives from a woman in her 70s with acute or convalescent COVID-19. The chain couples TRBV6-4 to TRBJ2-2, with 9 bases matching TRBD2. Sequenced input: peripheral blood. CDR3 loop: CASSEGLAGSTGELFF. In nucleotides, the CDR3 is TGTGCCAGCAGTGAGGGGCTAGCGGGGTCCACCGGGGAGCTGTTTTTT.